Presented here are 10 T cell receptor beta chains from one specimen sequenced in a study of blood T cell repertoires in COVID-19 (dated by TCRdb to the early 2020s). The library was prepared using the immunoSEQ multiplex PCR assay. Here the immuneACCESS table is served through TCRdb, limited to in-frame sequences with V and J called. Missing clones are a known gap in these copies; in checked studies unresolved V genes cover under half, and the rest lacks a known reason. A total of roughly 200,000 clones appear in this sample, roughly nine tenths of them only once. Roughly 2.4% of the sample belongs to the ten largest clones. The sequenced material came from PBMCs or T cells enriched from blood (not recorded which). These receptors all come from a woman in her thirties or forties with acute COVID-19.

The gene calls are TRBV5-1 and TRBJ2-1, with 7 bases aligning to TRBD1. CDR1 SGHRS and CDR2 YFSETQ come from the germline V gene. The CDR3 has 16 amino acids. The J segment lost 1 base and the V segment lost 4 bases, leaving 8 bases of the junction unmatched. The CDR3, as DNA: TGCGCCAGCAGCCAAGACAGGGCCAATTCCTACAATGAGCAGTTCTTC. As protein: CASSQDRANSYNEQFF.

The chain couples TRBV30 to TRBJ2-7, with TRBD1 matching 9 bases. Trimming took 4 bases from V and 3 from J; bases not matched to a gene: 4. Germline V gene sequence: CDR1 GTSNPN, CDR2 SVGIG (reference sequence). The CDR3 spans 13 residues. As DNA, the CDR3 is TGTGCCTGGAATCCGGGACAGGGCTACGAGCAGTACTTC. Protein sequence: CAWNPGQGYEQYF.

V usage is TRBV4-1 and J usage is TRBJ1-3; TRBD1 is a possible D gene (5 bases). The CDR3 is made up of 14 amino acids. Per germline, CDR1 MGHRA and CDR2 YSYEKL. V was cut by 3 bases and J by 0 bases, with 6 bases left in between. The CDR3 loop is CASSQTASGNTIYF. CDR3 DNA sequence: TGCGCCAGCAGCCAGACAGCCTCTGGAAACACCATATATTTT.

This clone has just one count. The V gene is TRBV5-4, the J gene TRBJ2-7; 10 bases match TRBD1. V lost 6 bases, J lost 3 bases, and 9 bases stayed unmatched. The CDR3 is 15 amino acids. Germline V CDR1 and CDR2: SGHNT, YYREEE (reference sequence). In DNA, the CDR3 is TGTGCCAGCACCTGGGGGACAGGGGAAATCTACGAGCAGTACTTC. This codes for CASTWGTGEIYEQYF.

The rearrangement links TRBV12-5 to TRBJ2-7, with no clear D. The CDR3 extends over 12 amino acids. V lost 2 bases to trimming and J lost 2 bases, with 4 bases between them. The germline gives CDR1 LGHNT, CDR2 FRNRAP. The CDR3 region is CASGLLPYEQYF. CDR3 in DNA: TGTGCTAGTGGTTTGCTCCCCTACGAGCAGTACTTC.

The DNA for the CDR3 is TGTGCCAGCAGTTCACAGGGGGCCTACGAGCAGTACTTC. Protein product: CASSSQGAYEQYF. V is TRBV6-5 and J is TRBJ2-7, with TRBD1 matching 8 bases. Germline CDR1 MNHEY, CDR2 SVGAGI. The CDR3 is 13 residues long. The V and J ends lost 4 bases and 2 bases, in that order; junction bases with no gene match: 1.

This CDR3 is CASSSPTGGHYGYTF. In DNA, the CDR3 is TGTGCCAGCAGTTCTCCTACAGGGGGCCACTATGGCTACACCTTC. The gene calls are TRBV28 and TRBJ1-2; 9 positions agree with TRBD1. The CDR3 has 15 residues. CDR1 is MDHEN and CDR2 is SYDVKM in the germline V gene. J lost 3 bases, V lost 4 bases, and 6 bases had no gene match.

This clone has a handful of counts. CDR3 DNA: TGTGCCAGCAGCCAGACGGTCAGGGGTCGGGTCGGGGAGCTGTTTTTT. It is translated as CASSQTVRGRVGELFF. The gene calls are TRBV3-1 (or the pseudogene TRBV3-2) and TRBJ2-2; D possibly corresponds to TRBD1 (6 bases). The CDR3 totals 16 residues. Trimming took 3 bases from V and 7 from J, leaving 18 bases between them. Germline V gives CDR1 LGHDT, CDR2 YNNKEL (reference sequence).

The chain combines TRBV20-1 with TRBJ2-5; 8 nucleotides align to TRBD2. This CDR3 has 11 residues. The V and J ends lost 7 bases and 4 bases, in that order; junction bases with no gene match: 2. The germline V gene has CDR1 DFQATT and CDR2 SNEGSKA (reference sequence). The CDR3 here is CSESGGETQYF. In nucleotides, the CDR3 is TGCAGTGAAAGCGGGGGAGAGACCCAGTACTTC.

The rearrangement uses TRBV18 and TRBJ2-1, with 8 bases that match TRBD2. The V and J ends lost 5 bases and 5 bases, in that order; junction bases with no gene match: 8. Per the germline V gene, CDR1 is KGHSH and CDR2 is LQKENI. CDR3 length: 15 residues. The CDR3 sequence: CASSRSAGGDNEQFF. For the CDR3, the DNA is TGTGCCAGCTCAAGGAGCGCGGGAGGAGACAATGAGCAGTTCTTC.